Listed here are 12 T cell receptor beta chains from one sample, sequenced in a study of cytomegalovirus exposure and HLA in healthy donors. It was with 60 Vbeta and 13 Jbeta primers that the PCR ran. This table comes from immunoSEQ multiplex PCR, and its TCRdb copy is limited to in-frame clones, with some not included. Of some 140,000 clones listed, 70% to 80% are singletons. The sample was PBMCs. The source is a man aged 50 to 60 in good health and CMV-seronegative.

There are a few counts of this clone. This chain uses TRBV5-4 with TRBJ2-1; the D gene is possibly TRBD1 (5 bases). The CDR3 totals 16 residues. The V end lost 3 bases, the J end lost 7 bases, and 20 bases lay between the germline ends. CDR1 and CDR2 (germline): SGHNT, YYREEE (reference sequence). The CDR3 DNA reads as TGTGCCAGCAGCTCGCAGGGTAAACGGGTAGGGAATGAGCAGTTCTTC. It specifies CASSSQGKRVGNEQFF.

The chain is built from TRBV7-3 and TRBJ2-3; 9 bases match TRBD2. CDR1 is SGHTA and CDR2 is FQGTGA in the germline V gene. The CDR3 totals 16 residues. The trim removed 5 bases at V and 2 bases at J, leaving 8 bases unmatched. The CDR3 is CASSQGLAGFTDTQYF. As DNA, the CDR3 is TGTGCCAGCAGCCAGGGGCTAGCGGGATTCACAGATACGCAGTATTTT.

The gene calls are TRBV10-3 and TRBJ2-2; possible D gene TRBD2, 5 bases. CDR1 and CDR2 from the germline V gene are ENHRY and SYGVKD. Deletions cut 11 bases from V and 1 base from J, with 14 bases between. The CDR3 is 14 residues long. CDR3 nucleotide sequence: TGTGCCTCCCTTGGGGAGCGGAACACCGGGGAGCTGTTTTTT. Encoded protein: CASLGERNTGELFF.

J is TRBJ2-3 and V is TRBV7-3; 9 nucleotides match TRBD1. V shed 3 bases and J 2 bases; nucleotides not matched to a gene: 6. The CDR3 runs 16 residues. Germline-derived CDR1 and CDR2 are SGHTA and FQGTGA. The CDR3 loop reads CASSLTGGLHTDTQYF. The DNA of the CDR3 is TGTGCCAGCAGCTTGACAGGGGGGCTTCACACAGATACGCAGTATTTT. Based on the CDR3 plus reference TRBV7-3 and TRBJ2-3, the full variable domain is GAGVSQTPSNKVTEKGKYVELRCDPISGHTALYWYRQSLGQGPEFLIYFQGTGAADDSGLPNDRFFAVRPEGSVSTLKIQRTERGDSAVYLCASSLTGGLHTDTQYFGPGTRLTVL.

The chain links TRBV2 to TRBJ1-2, with D perhaps TRBD1 (6 bases). V was shortened by 6 bases and J by 1 base, with 15 bases between the two germline ends. Germline assignment: CDR1 SNHLY and CDR2 FYNNEI. The CDR3 consists of 15 residues. The CDR3 DNA follows: TGTGCCAGCAGCCAACAGGGTGGGAGTAACTATGGCTACACCTTC. This encodes CASSQQGGSNYGYTF.

Of note for this clone: The sample contains more than one DNA sequence encoding this CDR3. This chain uses TRBV2 with TRBJ2-3; 13 nucleotides agree with TRBD2. With V trimmed by 4 bases and J by 3 bases, 1 base remained unmatched. The CDR3 sequence is 15 residues long. Per germline, CDR1 SNHLY and CDR2 FYNNEI. CDR3 loop: CASSGTSGSTDTQYF. In DNA form, the CDR3 reads TGTGCCAGCAGTGGGACTAGCGGGAGTACAGATACGCAGTATTTT. The whole variable domain, remainder taken from reference TRBV2 and TRBJ2-3, is EPEVTQTPSHQVTQMGQEVILRCVPISNHLYFYWYRQILGQKVEFLVSFYNNEISEKSEIFDDQFSVERPDGSNFTLKIRSTKLEDSAMYFCASSGTSGSTDTQYFGPGTRLTVL.

V usage is TRBV29-1 and J usage is TRBJ1-2; D is possibly TRBD1 (6 bases). From germline, CDR1 is SQVTM and CDR2 ANQGSEA. Between the trimmed V and J ends, which lost 5 bases and 0 bases, there was a span of 19 bases. The CDR3 length is 16 residues. The CDR3 region is CSVLGAGLVTNYGYTF. DNA of the CDR3: TGCAGCGTTTTGGGGGCAGGGCTAGTAACTAACTATGGCTACACCTTC.

This clone was picked up one time. The chain combines TRBV27 with TRBJ2-3, with D maybe TRBD2 (6 bases). Trimming pared 6 bases from V and 1 base from J, leaving 17 bases between. Germline CDR1 reads MNHEY; CDR2 reads SMNVEV (reference sequence). The CDR3 contains 16 residues. The CDR3 region has the DNA TGTGCCAGCAGCCCCTGGGGGGAGAGAGGCACAGATACGCAGTATTTT. Its translation is CASSPWGERGTDTQYF.

The V and J genes are TRBV5-1 and TRBJ2-1, with 12 bases identical to TRBD2. The germline V gene encodes CDR1 SGHRS and CDR2 YFSETQ. The CDR3 runs to 15 residues. V shed 0 bases, J shed 10 bases, and the junction held 5 bases outside the gene matches. The CDR3 bases are TGCGCCAGCAGCTTGGGTGGACTAGCGGGACACGAGCAGTTCTTC. It codes for CASSLGGLAGHEQFF.

This clone was seen just once. The chain couples TRBV7-2 to TRBJ2-7; D is ambiguous. V was shortened by 4 bases and J by 1 base, with 11 bases between the two germline ends. Per the germline V gene, CDR1 is SGHTA and CDR2 is FQGNSA. The CDR3 is 14 amino acids. For the CDR3, the DNA is TGTGCCAGCAGCTCGAGCGTGGGTTCCTACGAGCAGTACTTC. Protein product: CASSSSVGSYEQYF.

The chain joins TRBV4-1 to TRBJ1-1; D not resolved. The CDR3 consists of 12 residues. Germline-derived CDR1 and CDR2 are MGHRA and YSYEKL. V was pared by 4 bases and J by 8 bases, with 11 bases between. The CDR3 nucleotides read TGCGCCAGCAGCCCGCGTACCGGGGAAGCTTTCTTT. Protein: CASSPRTGEAFF.

The rearrangement uses TRBV19 and TRBJ1-1; D not resolved. Germline CDR1 and CDR2: LNHDA and SQIVND (reference sequence). The ends were cut back, 0 bases at V and 1 base at J, with 12 bases in the middle. CDR3 length: 16 amino acids. CDR3 loop: CASSIDSYGRNTEAFF. The CDR3 DNA reads TGTGCCAGTAGTATAGATAGTTATGGGCGGAACACTGAAGCTTTCTTT. The variable domain in full, with the rest retrieved from reference TRBV19 and TRBJ1-1, is DGGITQSPKYLFRKEGQNVTLSCEQNLNHDAMYWYRQDPGQGLRLIYYSQIVNDFQKGDIAEGYSVSREKKESFPLTVTSAQKNPTAFYLCASSIDSYGRNTEAFFGQGTRLTVV.